These 16 T cell receptor beta chains came from one sample sequenced in a study of blood T cell repertoires in COVID-19. TCRdb keeps only in-frame clones here, not all; method: immunoSEQ multiplex PCR. The table includes about 88,000 clones, about 88% detected once. The specimen was peripheral blood. The receptors come from a woman over 75 with acute or convalescent COVID-19.

V usage is TRBV18 and J usage is TRBJ1-5; D might be TRBD1 (6 bases). Trimming removed 2 bases at V and 2 bases at J, with 13 bases between. Germline lookup yields CDR1 KGHSH and CDR2 LQKENI. This CDR3 contains 16 residues. In DNA form, the CDR3 reads TGTGCCAGCTCACCATTTGGGGGCCAGGGCAATCAGCCCCAGCATTTT. Protein: CASSPFGGQGNQPQHF.

The chain couples TRBV7-2 to TRBJ2-3; 10 bases agree with TRBD1. Trimming cost V 6 bases and J 2 bases; bases outside gene matches: 5. Germline V gene data show CDR1 as SGHTA and CDR2 as FQGNSA. This CDR3 contains 15 residues. DNA for the CDR3: TGTGCCAGCAGTTTCGGGACAGGGGCCACAGATACGCAGTATTTT. It specifies CASSFGTGATDTQYF.

This rearrangement joins TRBV19 to TRBJ1-3; a possible D gene is TRBD1 (5 bases). Trimming took 6 bases from V and 0 from J, leaving 12 bases between them. The CDR3 covers 15 residues. Germline assignment: CDR1 LNHDA and CDR2 SQIVND (reference sequence). The CDR3 is CASRTTARSGNTIYF. The DNA of the CDR3 is TGTGCCAGTAGAACGACAGCCCGCTCTGGAAACACCATATATTTT.

In its sample, this clone was seen once. The rearrangement uses TRBV5-6 and TRBJ2-3; possibly TRBD2 for D (6 bases). Trimming took 4 bases from V and 5 from J, leaving 14 bases between them. The CDR3 loop spans 14 amino acids. Germline V gives CDR1 SGHDT, CDR2 YYEEEE. The chain's CDR3 is CASSEAPGGDTQYF. The CDR3 region has the DNA TGTGCCAGCAGCGAGGCTCCCGGGGGAGATACGCAGTATTTT.

This chain links TRBV10-3 with TRBJ2-1, with 10 bases lining up with TRBD1. The trim removed 9 bases at V and 5 bases at J, leaving 4 bases unmatched. The V gene's germline CDR1 is ENHRY and CDR2 SYGVKD. CDR3 length equals 13 residues. CDR3 sequence reads: CAMTGGLDNEQFF. In nucleotides, the CDR3 is TGTGCCATGACAGGGGGCCTGGACAATGAGCAGTTCTTC.

J is TRBJ1-4 and V is TRBV2; D possibly corresponds to TRBD1 (6 bases). Germline CDR1 is SNHLY and CDR2 is FYNNEI. V lost 10 bases to trimming and J lost 7 bases, with 16 bases between them. The CDR3 runs to 13 residues. The CDR3 loop reads CATVSGVGEKLFF. The CDR3 bases are TGTGCCACGGTGTCAGGGGTGGGTGAAAAACTGTTTTTT.

J is TRBJ1-5 and V is TRBV18; 7 nucleotides agree with TRBD1. Germline V gene data show CDR1 as KGHSH and CDR2 as LQKENI. This CDR3 is built from 15 residues. J gave up 3 bases and V 3 bases, and 5 bases lay outside the gene matches. The CDR3 is CASSPGQSDNQPQHF. The CDR3 DNA sequence: TGTGCCAGCTCACCGGGACAGAGTGACAATCAGCCCCAGCATTTT.

The chain uses TRBV2 and TRBJ1-1; TRBD1 matches 7 bases. V shed 4 bases and J 0 bases; nucleotides not matched to a gene: 14. The CDR3 sequence is 18 residues long. In germline, CDR1 is SNHLY, CDR2 FYNNEI. CDR3 amino acids: CASSAYDRAPGLNTEAFF. The CDR3 DNA reads as TGTGCCAGCAGTGCCTATGACAGGGCCCCCGGTTTGAACACTGAAGCTTTCTTT.

In regard to this clone: At one end the junction does not follow the germline gene, possibly because of a read error. The gene calls are TRBV5-1 and TRBJ2-7; D is perhaps TRBD1 (6 bases). The germline CDR1 and CDR2 sequences are SGHRS and YFSETQ. The CDR3 spans 14 residues. CDR3 in amino acids: CASSSGTFSSEQYF. CDR3 coding DNA: TGCGCCAGCAGTTCCGGGACATTTTCCTCCGAGCAGTACTTC.

This chain joins TRBV5-1 and TRBJ2-5; 10 bases are shared with TRBD2. This CDR3 is built from 15 residues. CDR1 SGHRS and CDR2 YFSETQ come from the germline V gene. The trim removed 3 bases at V and 5 bases at J, leaving 7 bases unmatched. The CDR3 DNA is TGCGCCAGCAGCTCGCTAGCGGGAGAGAGTGAGACCCAGTACTTC. Amino acid sequence: CASSSLAGESETQYF.

This clone was recorded once. The V gene is TRBV4-1, the J gene TRBJ1-2, with D possibly TRBD1 on 5 matching bases. The CDR3 spans 15 residues. The V end lost 4 bases, the J end lost 0 bases, and 12 bases lay between the germline ends. Germline V CDR1 and CDR2: MGHRA, YSYEKL. The CDR3: CASSLFREANYGYTF. The DNA of the CDR3 is TGCGCCAGCAGCCTCTTCAGGGAAGCTAACTATGGCTACACCTTC.

The chain links TRBV7-2 to TRBJ1-2; TRBD1 matches 9 bases. Germline V gene lookup returns CDR1 SGHTA and CDR2 FQGNSA. This CDR3 spans 15 amino acids. The junction had 8 bases not matched to a gene; V was cut back by 5 bases and J by 4 bases. The CDR3 DNA reads as TGTGCCAGCAGCAGGGCCCCGGGACAGGGCTATGGCTACACCTTC. The encoded protein is CASSRAPGQGYGYTF.

V and J are TRBV11-3 and TRBJ2-5, with a tentative D call TRBD2 (5 bases). Trimming stripped 3 bases from V and 7 bases from J, with 12 bases between. This CDR3 is 13 amino acids long. CDR1 is SGHNT, CDR2 YENEEA, per germline. The CDR3 nucleotides are TGTGCCAGCAGCTTCGGACTCGACGGGACCCAGTACTTC. It encodes CASSFGLDGTQYF.

The chain recombines TRBV5-1 with TRBJ1-2; D unclear. CDR3 length: 14 residues. The ends were cut back, 4 bases at V and 7 bases at J, with 17 bases in the middle. Germline V gene sequence: CDR1 SGHRS, CDR2 YFSETQ. DNA for the CDR3: TGCGCCAGCAGCGGAATAGTGGGAGGCGGTGGCTACACCTTC. Amino acids: CASSGIVGGGGYTF.

V gene TRBV29-1 combines with J gene TRBJ1-2; maybe TRBD1 (5 bases). Trimming removed 3 bases from V and 0 bases from J, with 14 bases in between. CDR3 length equals 15 residues. Germline loops: CDR1 SQVTM, CDR2 ANQGSEA. CDR3 bases: TGCAGCGTTGATAGTACAGGCGCGGCTAACTATGGCTACACCTTC. Translated, it gives CSVDSTGAANYGYTF.

The genes are TRBV30 and TRBJ1-2; the D is unclear. Trimming left V 0 bases short and J 2 bases short, with 7 bases between. This CDR3 contains 13 residues. Per the germline V gene, CDR1 is GTSNPN and CDR2 is SVGIG (reference sequence). CDR3 in DNA: TGTGCCTGGAGTGTAGTAGAAAACTATGGCTACACCTTC. It translates to CAWSVVENYGYTF.